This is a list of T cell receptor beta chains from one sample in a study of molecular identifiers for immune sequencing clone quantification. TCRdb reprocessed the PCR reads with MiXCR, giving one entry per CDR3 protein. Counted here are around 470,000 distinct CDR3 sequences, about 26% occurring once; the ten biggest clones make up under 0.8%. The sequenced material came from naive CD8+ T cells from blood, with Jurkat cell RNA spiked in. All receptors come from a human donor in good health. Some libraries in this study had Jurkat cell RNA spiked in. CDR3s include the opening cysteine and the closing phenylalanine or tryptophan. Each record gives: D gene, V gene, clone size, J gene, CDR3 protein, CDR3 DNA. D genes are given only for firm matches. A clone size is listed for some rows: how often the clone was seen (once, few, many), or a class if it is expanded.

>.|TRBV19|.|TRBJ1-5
CASTPGSRGGEPQHF
TGTGCCAGTACCCCAGGCTCCCGGGGCGGGGAGCCCCAGCATTTT
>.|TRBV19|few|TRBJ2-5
CASSIWNGKFQETQYF
TGTGCCAGTAGTATATGGAACGGAAAATTCCAAGAGACCCAGTACTTC
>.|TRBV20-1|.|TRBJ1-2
CSARPERDDGYTF
TGCAGTGCTAGGCCCGAGCGGGACGACGGCTACACCTTC
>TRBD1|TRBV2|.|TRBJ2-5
CATTGGEETQYF
TGTGCCACGACAGGGGGAGAAGAGACCCAGTACTTC
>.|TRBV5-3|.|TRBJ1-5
CAGSLLASNQPQHF
TGTGCCGGCAGCTTGCTGGCTAGCAATCAGCCCCAGCATTTT
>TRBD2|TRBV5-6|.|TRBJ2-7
CASSLGAGESSYEQYF
TGTGCCAGCAGCCTGGGAGCGGGGGAGAGCTCCTACGAGCAGTACTTC
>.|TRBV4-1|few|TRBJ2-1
CASSQYPNEQFF
TGCGCCAGCAGCCAATACCCCAATGAGCAGTTCTTC
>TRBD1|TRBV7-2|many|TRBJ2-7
CASSSRTGFRYEQYF
TGTGCCAGCAGCTCCCGGACAGGGTTTAGGTACGAGCAGTACTTC
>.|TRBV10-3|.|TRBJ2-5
CAISDILRRGGSAETQYF
TGTGCCATCAGTGACATCCTCCGTAGGGGCGGCTCGGCGGAGACCCAGTACTTC
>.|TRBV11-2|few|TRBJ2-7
CASSLGGVSEYEQYF
TGTGCCAGCAGCTTAGGAGGGGTATCGGAGTACGAGCAGTACTTC
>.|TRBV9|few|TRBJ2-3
CASNTGGGQSDTQYF
TGTGCCAGCAATACAGGGGGGGGCCAATCAGATACGCAGTATTTT
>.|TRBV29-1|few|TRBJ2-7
CSVEIPGHRTYEQYF
TGCAGCGTTGAAATTCCGGGACACCGAACCTACGAGCAGTACTTC
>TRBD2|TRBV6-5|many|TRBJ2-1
CASSYSGGAYNEQFF
TGCGCCAGCAGCTATAGCGGGGGGGCCTACAATGAGCAGTTCTTC
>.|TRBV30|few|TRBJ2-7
CAWSVGVGPTYEQYF
TGTGCCTGGAGTGTAGGCGTGGGACCAACCTACGAGCAGTACTTC
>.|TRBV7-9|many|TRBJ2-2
CASSLGLTGNTGELFF
TGTGCCAGCAGCTTAGGATTAACCGGGAACACCGGGGAGCTGTTTTTT
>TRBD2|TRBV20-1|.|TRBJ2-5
CSARGGLAEYQETQYF
TGCAGTGCTAGGGGAGGACTAGCGGAGTACCAAGAGACCCAGTACTTC
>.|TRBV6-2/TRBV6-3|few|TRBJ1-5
CASSPPLVGYSQPQHF
TGTGCCAGCAGTCCCCCGCTGGTGGGGTACAGTCAGCCCCAGCATTTT
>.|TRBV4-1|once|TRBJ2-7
CASSQAAKWSGYEQYF
TGCGCCAGCAGCCAAGCCGCTAAGTGGAGCGGCTACGAGCAGTACTTC
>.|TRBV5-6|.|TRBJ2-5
CASRSKYQETQYF
TGTGCCAGCAGGTCAAAGTACCAAGAGACCCAGTACTTC
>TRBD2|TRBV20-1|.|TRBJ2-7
CSARDTAGVRYEQYF
TGCAGTGCTAGAGATACGGCGGGAGTTCGCTACGAGCAGTACTTC
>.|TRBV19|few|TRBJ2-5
CASSMGGAGETQYF
TGTGCCAGTAGTATGGGGGGCGCGGGGGAGACCCAGTACTTC
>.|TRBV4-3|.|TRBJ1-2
CASSQEFQGRDGYTF
TGCGCCAGCAGCCAAGAGTTCCAGGGGAGGGATGGCTACACCTTC
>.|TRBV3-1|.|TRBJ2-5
CASSQVGYQETQYF
TGTGCCAGCAGCCAAGTAGGGTACCAAGAGACCCAGTACTTC
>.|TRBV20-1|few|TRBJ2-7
CSARDPLSYEQYF
TGCAGTGCGAGGGATCCGCTCTCCTACGAGCAGTACTTC
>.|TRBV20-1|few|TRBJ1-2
CSARRRKRGQINYGYTF
TGCAGTGCTAGAAGACGAAAGAGAGGACAGATTAACTATGGCTACACCTTC
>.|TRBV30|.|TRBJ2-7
CAWSVLRGTYAQYF
TGTGCCTGGAGTGTACTTCGGGGGACCTACGCGCAGTACTTC
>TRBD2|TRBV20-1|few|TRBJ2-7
CSARVRRLAGVGEQYF
TGCAGTGCTAGAGTGCGCCGACTAGCGGGAGTAGGTGAGCAGTACTTC
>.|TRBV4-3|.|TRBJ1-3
CASSQSPGGTGDTIYF
TGCGCCAGCAGCCAATCTCCGGGGGGAACTGGAGACACCATATATTTT
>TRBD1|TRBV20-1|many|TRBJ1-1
CSARRTGDAWNTEAFF
TGCAGTGCTAGACGGACAGGGGACGCGTGGAACACTGAAGCTTTCTTT
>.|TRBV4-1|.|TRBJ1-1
CASSQDELLVNTEAFF
TGCGCCAGCAGCCAAGATGAGCTCCTCGTGAACACTGAAGCTTTCTTT
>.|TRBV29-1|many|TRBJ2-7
CSVAKEGNSYEQYF
TGCAGCGTTGCCAAGGAGGGTAACTCCTACGAGCAGTACTTC
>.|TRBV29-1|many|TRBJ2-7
CSVKGPWDNSYEQYF
TGCAGCGTTAAGGGACCGTGGGACAACTCCTACGAGCAGTACTTC
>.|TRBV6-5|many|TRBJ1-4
CASSPSGGYEKLFF
TGTGCCAGCAGCCCATCCGGGGGTTATGAAAAACTGTTTTTT
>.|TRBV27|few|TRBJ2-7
CASSLSGLVYEQYF
TGTGCCAGCAGTTTATCAGGGCTAGTCTACGAGCAGTACTTC
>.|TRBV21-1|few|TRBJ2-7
CASSPSRGPGAYYEQYF
TGTGCCAGCAGCCCTAGCAGGGGTCCTGGTGCCTACTACGAGCAGTACTTC
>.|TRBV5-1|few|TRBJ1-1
CASNETGIPEAFF
TGCGCCAGCAACGAAACCGGGATCCCAGAAGCTTTCTTT
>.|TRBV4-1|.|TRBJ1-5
CTSSQDSMSAQPQHF
TGCACCAGCAGCCAAGATTCGATGTCTGCTCAGCCCCAGCATTTT
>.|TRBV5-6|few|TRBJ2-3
CASSLAGRYSTDTQYF
TGTGCCAGCAGCTTGGCCGGGCGGTATAGCACAGATACGCAGTATTTT
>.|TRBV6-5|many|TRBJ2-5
CASSTRQIQETQYF
TGTGCCAGCAGTACCAGACAGATCCAAGAGACCCAGTACTTC
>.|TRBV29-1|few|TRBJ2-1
CSVILRSYNEQFF
TGCAGCGTTATATTGCGTTCCTACAATGAGCAGTTCTTC
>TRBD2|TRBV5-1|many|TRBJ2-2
CASTGASGSRSTGELFF
TGCGCCAGCACCGGGGCTAGCGGATCGAGGAGTACCGGGGAGCTGTTTTTT
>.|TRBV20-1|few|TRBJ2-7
CSASGRDTYEQYF
TGCAGTGCTAGTGGTAGGGATACGTACGAGCAGTACTTC
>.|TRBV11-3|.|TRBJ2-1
CASSESSNEQFF
TGTGCCAGCAGTGAGTCTAGTAATGAGCAGTTCTTC
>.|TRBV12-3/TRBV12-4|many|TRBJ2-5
CASSARAETQYF
TGTGCCAGTTCGGCTAGGGCAGAGACCCAGTACTTC
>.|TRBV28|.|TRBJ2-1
CVSSHQNEQFF
TGTGTCAGCAGCCACCAGAATGAGCAGTTCTTC
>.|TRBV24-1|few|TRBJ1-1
CATSDGVEAFF
TGTGCCACCAGTGATGGGGTTGAAGCTTTCTTT
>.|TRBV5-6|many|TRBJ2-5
CASSLGSIQETQYF
TGTGCCAGCAGCTTGGGGTCCATACAAGAGACCCAGTACTTC
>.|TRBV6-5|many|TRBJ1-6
CASSYSVNSPLHF
TGTGCCAGCAGTTACTCTGTTAATTCACCCCTCCACTTT